The T cell receptor (beta chain) under discussion was sequenced for a study of tissue T cells after allogeneic stem cell transplantation. Study results and limitations: Across patients, clones rarely overlapped, yet motif clusters were shared tissue-specifically. TCR repertoires tracked anatomic similarity, regardless of disease or transplant status. Sampling depth was limited, and the cohort was small and clinically varied.

In regard to this clone: Its antigen is as yet unknown. These gene names are mouse names. The CDR3 end falls 1 residue outside the read, so it is completed with the germline J gene.

TCRdb's copy holds only in-frame clones and misses some; the assay was immunoSEQ multiplex PCR. The sample shows about 50,000 clones, roughly 73% of them seen only once. In germline, CDR1 is NNHDY, CDR2 SYVADS. V dropped 2 bases and J dropped 3 bases, with 10 bases sitting between them. The CDR3 extends over 14 amino acids. The genes are TRBV13-3 and TRBJ2-3, with D possibly TRBD2 on 5 matching bases. The sample taken for sequencing was sorted cells pooled from one or two spleens. This receptor was taken from a pool of C57BL/6 mice in good health. The CDR3 region is CASSDWERAETLYF. Incomplete CDR3 DNA: TGTGCCAGCAGTGACTGGGAACGCGCAGAAACGCTGTAT.